Presented here are 7 T cell receptor beta chains from one specimen sequenced in a study of PD-L1 blockade in urothelial cancer. Sequencing was performed with immunoSEQ multiplex PCR; in TCRdb, only in-frame clones are kept and a portion is missing. The sample records about 35,000 clones, roughly 87% being singletons. This specimen was PBMCs, taken around atezolizumab (anti-PD-L1) treatment. The receptors come from a man between 65 and 79 years old with urothelial cancer.

There are a few counts of this clone. The chain couples TRBV14 to TRBJ1-6; 8 bases match TRBD1. The CDR3 extends over 15 amino acids. Germline trimming cut 5 bases from V and 4 bases from J; bases unmatched to any gene: 4. The germline V gene has CDR1 SGHDN and CDR2 FVKESK. The CDR3 DNA reads TGTGCCAGCAGCACCCGGGACAGGTATAATTCACCCCTCCACTTT. This sequence encodes CASSTRDRYNSPLHF.

The chain recombines TRBV7-2 with TRBJ2-1; no definite D call. CDR3 size: 13 residues. Germline V gives CDR1 SGHTA, CDR2 FQGNSA. The ends were cut back, 1 base at V and 6 bases at J, with 7 bases in the middle. CDR3 coding DNA: TGTGCCAGCAGCTTAGTACTCGCCAATGAGCAGTTCTTC. It specifies CASSLVLANEQFF. Filled out from reference TRBV7-2 and TRBJ2-1, the complete variable domain reads GAGVSQSPSNKVTEKGKDVELRCDPISGHTALYWYRQSLGQGLEFLIYFQGNSAPDKSGLPSDRFSAERTGGSVSTLTIQRTQQEDSAVYLCASSLVLANEQFFGPGTRLTVL.

The V call is TRBV6-5, the J call TRBJ1-1, with D possibly TRBD1 on 5 matching bases. The CDR3 is made up of 16 amino acids. V was clipped by 2 bases and J by 4 bases, with 17 bases between them. CDR1 and CDR2 (germline): MNHEY, SVGAGI. CDR3 region: CASSYGGSPRVTEAFF. The CDR3 DNA sequence: TGTGCCAGCAGTTACGGGGGGTCCCCCCGGGTCACTGAAGCTTTCTTT.

The chain links TRBV6-6 to TRBJ2-1; weak D call: TRBD1 (6 bases). Deletions cut 4 bases from V and 9 bases from J, with 16 bases between. Germline lookup yields CDR1 MNHNY and CDR2 SVGAGI (reference sequence). This CDR3 comprises 14 residues. CDR3 sequence: CASSFLGGSSEQFF. The DNA of the CDR3 is TGTGCCAGCAGTTTTCTAGGGGGTAGCTCTGAGCAGTTCTTC.

A single count supports this clone. The chain combines TRBV19 with TRBJ1-2; 7 bases align to TRBD1. CDR1 and CDR2 from the germline V gene are LNHDA and SQIVND (reference sequence). The CDR3 contains 14 residues. Unmatched junction bases numbered 7, after V lost 6 bases and J lost 3 bases. The DNA of the CDR3 is TGTGCCAGTAGCATACCGGGACAGTACTATGGCTACACCTTC. This encodes CASSIPGQYYGYTF. The complete variable domain, with remaining parts taken from reference TRBV19 and TRBJ1-2, reads DGGITQSPKYLFRKEGQNVTLSCEQNLNHDAMYWYRQDPGQGLRLIYYSQIVNDFQKGDIAEGYSVSREKKESFPLTVTSAQKNPTAFYLCASSIPGQYYGYTFGSGTRLTVV.

The CDR3 spells CASSLRGISLHF. The CDR3 nucleotides read TGTGCCAGCAGCTTGAGAGGGATAAGCCTCCACTTT. The gene calls are TRBV5-8 and TRBJ1-6, with unresolved D. The CDR3 has 12 amino acids. The V end lost 1 base, the J end lost 15 bases, and 11 bases lay between the germline ends. CDR1 and CDR2 (germline): SGHTS, YDEGEE.

This clone was seen more than once but under ten times. The gene calls are TRBV18 and TRBJ1-1, with 9 positions matching TRBD1. Germline V gene sequence: CDR1 KGHSH, CDR2 LQKENI. Unmatched junction bases numbered 11, after V lost 5 bases and J lost 4 bases. CDR3 length: 16 residues. The CDR3 region is CASSEVVTGGGTEAFF. Here the CDR3 DNA reads TGTGCCAGCTCAGAAGTTGTTACAGGGGGCGGCACTGAAGCTTTCTTT.